This TCR beta chain was sequenced for a study of long-term antiretroviral therapy in people with HIV. Regarding the study as a whole: All blood samples came from the years 2004 to 2017, possibly under older ART regimens. CDR3 length ranges were narrower in HIV repertoires than in controls.

CDR1 is SGHTA and CDR2 is FQGNSA in the germline V gene. Trimming removed 1 base at V and 5 bases at J, with 8 bases between. The CDR3 loop spans 13 amino acids. On this clone: Its antigen is still unknown.

Sequencing used immunoSEQ v3.0 at survey level. Using immunoSEQ multiplex PCR, the repertoire was profiled, and TCRdb retains in-frame clones only, with some absent. The sample has roughly 45,000 clones, about 86% seen once; the top ten hold roughly 3%. From each donor, at least one pre-ART PBMC sample and at least two post-ART PBMC samples were obtained. The chain uses TRBV7-2 and TRBJ1-1; D gene unclear. The source material was unsorted PBMCs, sampled 0.8 years after starting antiretroviral therapy. This receptor was identified in a woman between 18 and 29 years old with HIV. As DNA, the CDR3 is TGTGCCAGCAGCTTAGTAGGGTGGACTGAAGCTTTCTTT. It is translated as CASSLVGWTEAFF.